These 30 T cell receptor beta chains were all obtained from the same sample, sequenced in a study of shared clonotypes between healthy human individuals. Profiling relied on immunoSEQ multiplex PCR, and the TCRdb table lists in-frame clones only, not all of them. Of about 2 million clones listed, 95% are singletons. The material sequenced was naive CD4+ T cells sorted from blood. Stated subset: CD45RA+ positively selected. The receptor source for this set is a man younger than 35 in good health.

V usage is TRBV2 and J usage is TRBJ1-1, with unresolved D. Germline V gene sequence: CDR1 SNHLY, CDR2 FYNNEI. The CDR3 has 12 amino acids. V was trimmed by 6 bases and J by 6 bases, leaving 11 bases between them. The CDR3 DNA sequence: TGTGCCAGCAGATTCTACTTGGCTGAAGCTTTCTTT. Protein: CASRFYLAEAFF.

CDR3 nucleotide sequence: TGCGCCAGCAGCTTGGCTAGAACACCCGGGGAGCTGTTTTTT. Translation: CASSLARTPGELFF. The chain links TRBV5-1 to TRBJ2-2; no definite D call. This CDR3 spans 14 amino acids. V was shortened by 0 bases and J by 6 bases, with 9 bases between the two germline ends. Germline V CDR1 and CDR2: SGHRS, YFSETQ.

This rearrangement joins TRBV5-1 to TRBJ2-7, with TRBD2 matching over 10 bases. The V gene's germline CDR1 is SGHRS and CDR2 YFSETQ. The V gene end was trimmed by 4 bases and the J gene end by 0 bases; junction bases not matched to a gene: 10. CDR3 size: 17 residues. This CDR3 reads CASSLYPGLASSYEQYF. The CDR3 DNA is TGCGCCAGCAGCCTGTATCCGGGACTAGCGTCCTCCTACGAGCAGTACTTC.

This chain joins TRBV7-2 and TRBJ1-5; D not resolved. The V and J ends lost 5 bases and 2 bases respectively, with 13 bases between them. The CDR3 totals 15 residues. Per germline, CDR1 SGHTA and CDR2 FQGNSA. The CDR3 sequence: CASSRTPLGNQPQHF. Written as DNA, the CDR3 is TGTGCCAGCAGCCGAACTCCGTTGGGCAATCAGCCCCAGCATTTT.

The chain combines TRBV6-5 with TRBJ1-1; D perhaps matches TRBD1 (6 bases). The CDR3 is made up of 12 amino acids. Between the trimmed V and J ends, which lost 2 bases and 10 bases, there was a span of 11 bases. Germline V gene lookup returns CDR1 MNHEY and CDR2 SVGAGI. In DNA form, the CDR3 reads TGTGCCAGCAGTTACGGGAGGGGGGGAGCTTTCTTT. This translates into CASSYGRGGAFF.

CDR3 loop: CAWTQGKNTEAFF. DNA of the CDR3: TGTGCCTGGACGCAGGGGAAAAACACTGAAGCTTTCTTT. The rearrangement links TRBV30 to TRBJ1-1; a possible D gene is TRBD1 (6 bases). CDR1 and CDR2 from the germline V gene are GTSNPN and SVGIG (reference sequence). Trimming removed 4 bases at V and 2 bases at J, with 11 bases between. The CDR3 totals 13 residues.

Of note for this clone: The CDR3 end shows no conserved phenylalanine or tryptophan, and so a read error is likely. The chain couples TRBV18 to TRBJ1-1; the D is unclear. V was cut by 2 bases and J by 5 bases, with 15 bases left in between. The CDR3 has 15 amino acids. The V gene's germline CDR1 is KGHSH and CDR2 LQKENI. CDR3 coding DNA: TGTGCCAGCTCACCATCTTTGATAGGGTGGACTGAAGCTTTCTGT. Its translation is CASSPSLIGWTEAFC.

The chain employs TRBV6-5 and TRBJ2-5, with D perhaps given as TRBD1 or TRBD2 (5 bases each). Germline CDR1 reads MNHEY; CDR2 reads SVGAGI. The CDR3 has 16 amino acids. V was cut by 0 bases and J by 2 bases, with 13 bases left in between. In nucleotides, the CDR3 is TGTGCCAGCAGTTACTCGACCGGGAACAGGCAAGAGACCCAGTACTTC. Its translation: CASSYSTGNRQETQYF.

This CDR3 reads CASSSPGSREGDTQYF. For the CDR3, the DNA is TGTGCCAGCAGCAGCCCAGGTTCCCGGGAGGGAGATACGCAGTATTTT. The chain is built from TRBV25-1 and TRBJ2-3, with TRBD2 matching over 8 bases. Per the germline V gene, CDR1 is MGHDK and CDR2 is SYGVNS. This CDR3 is 16 amino acids long. V gave up 6 bases and J gave up 5 bases; unmatched junction bases: 13.

This chain links TRBV7-4 with TRBJ1-5, with 9 bases identical to TRBD1. The CDR3 extends over 18 amino acids. J lost 7 bases, V lost 4 bases, and 17 bases had no gene match. From germline, CDR1 is SGHVT and CDR2 SQSDAQ. The CDR3 loop reads CASSSDRGSGGPSQPQHF. The CDR3 nucleotides read TGTGCCAGCAGCTCGGACAGGGGCTCTGGGGGACCTTCCCAGCCCCAGCATTTT.

The J gene is TRBJ2-3, the V gene TRBV6-6; TRBD2 agrees at 8 bases. This CDR3 has 15 residues. Per the germline V gene, CDR1 is MNHNY and CDR2 is SVGAGI (reference sequence). The junction had 5 bases not matched to a gene; V was cut back by 6 bases and J by 0 bases. The CDR3: CASRDAGGSTDTQYF. CDR3 in DNA: TGTGCCAGCAGGGACGCGGGGGGAAGCACAGATACGCAGTATTTT.

The chain uses TRBV6-5 and TRBJ1-2, with a possible D match to TRBD1 (5 bases). Between the trimmed V and J ends, which lost 7 bases and 2 bases, there was a span of 17 bases. Germline-derived CDR1 and CDR2 are MNHEY and SVGAGI. The CDR3 is made up of 15 amino acids. In nucleotides, the CDR3 is TGTGCCAGCAAGTCCAAATCCGGGGCCAACTATGGCTACACCTTC. Its protein product is CASKSKSGANYGYTF.

The chain employs TRBV9 and TRBJ2-2, with TRBD2 matching over 8 bases. The CDR3 consists of 18 residues. Germline CDR1 and CDR2: SGDLS and YYNGEE. V lost 4 bases, J lost 0 bases, and 11 bases stayed unmatched. CDR3 protein: CASSPRTSPGSNTGELFF. The CDR3 nucleotides are TGTGCCAGCAGCCCCCGGACTAGCCCCGGGTCGAACACCGGGGAGCTGTTTTTT.

This chain joins TRBV5-6 and TRBJ1-1; TRBD1 agrees at 7 bases. Trimming cost V 1 base and J 7 bases; bases outside gene matches: 13. The CDR3 runs 16 residues. CDR1 SGHDT and CDR2 YYEEEE come from the germline V gene. CDR3 in DNA: TGTGCCAGCAGCTTGAACACAGGGGCGGTGTTTAGTGAAGCTTTCTTT. It translates to CASSLNTGAVFSEAFF.

The chain uses TRBV30 and TRBJ2-7, with 8 bases matching TRBD1. The V gene end was trimmed by 0 bases and the J gene end by 4 bases; junction bases not matched to a gene: 8. The CDR3 length is 15 residues. Germline V lookup: CDR1 GTSNPN, CDR2 SVGIG (reference sequence). The CDR3 spells CAWSVGPGGRYEQYF. The CDR3 coding sequence is TGTGCCTGGAGTGTAGGGCCAGGGGGCCGGTACGAGCAGTACTTC.

The chain couples TRBV27 to TRBJ2-1, with a tentative D call TRBD2 (6 bases). The CDR3 is 16 amino acids. V gave up 2 bases and J gave up 3 bases, with 14 bases separating them. Germline loops: CDR1 MNHEY, CDR2 SMNVEV (reference sequence). The CDR3 nucleotides are TGTGCCAGCAGTTTAAGGGCAGCGGGCGACTACAATGAGCAGTTCTTC. It is translated as CASSLRAAGDYNEQFF.

The rearrangement uses TRBV11-2 and TRBJ1-2; D is uncertain. Trimming cost V 5 bases and J 5 bases, with 12 bases left between them. Germline CDR1 reads SGHAT; CDR2 reads FQNNGV. The CDR3 contains 13 residues. Here the CDR3 reads CASSPATDYGYTF. In DNA, the CDR3 is TGTGCCAGCAGCCCTGCGACTGATTATGGCTACACCTTC.

The chain carries TRBV5-1 and TRBJ2-6, with TRBD1 matching over 7 bases. This CDR3 has 19 residues. From germline, CDR1 is SGHRS and CDR2 YFSETQ. V was clipped by 3 bases and J by 0 bases; unmatched bases: 12. The chain's CDR3 is CASSSSTGTVSSGANVLTF. CDR3 sequence (DNA): TGCGCCAGCAGCTCGTCGACCGGGACAGTTAGCTCTGGGGCCAACGTCCTGACTTTC.

On this clone: This specimen includes other DNA sequences encoding the same CDR3. The chain uses TRBV7-3 and TRBJ2-6; D is ambiguous. Between the trimmed V and J ends, which lost 3 bases and 0 bases, there was a span of 0 bases. CDR1 is SGHTA, CDR2 FQGTGA, per germline. The CDR3 loop spans 13 amino acids. Written as DNA, the CDR3 is TGTGCCAGCAGCTTCTCTGGGGCCAACGTCCTGACTTTC. This translates into CASSFSGANVLTF.

V usage is TRBV28 and J usage is TRBJ2-4; 8 bases fit TRBD1. This CDR3 is 13 amino acids long. The trim removed 7 bases at V and 9 bases at J, leaving 8 bases unmatched. In germline, CDR1 is MDHEN, CDR2 SYDVKM. For the CDR3, the DNA is TGTGCCAGCACACAGGGGGATAGGGGCATTCAGTACTTC. Translation gives CASTQGDRGIQYF.

The rearrangement links TRBV30 to TRBJ2-1; the D gene is possibly TRBD2 (6 bases). CDR3 length: 13 amino acids. Germline CDR1 and CDR2: GTSNPN and SVGIG (reference sequence). Trimming left V 4 bases short and J 4 bases short, with 11 bases between. The chain's CDR3 is CAWMAGKYNEQFF. Written as DNA, the CDR3 is TGTGCCTGGATGGCGGGAAAATACAATGAGCAGTTCTTC.

This chain joins TRBV5-1 and TRBJ2-7, with 8 bases lining up with TRBD1. CDR1 is SGHRS and CDR2 is YFSETQ in the germline V gene. CDR3 length equals 17 residues. J gave up 7 bases and V 2 bases, and 17 bases lay outside the gene matches. Written as DNA, the CDR3 is TGCGCCAGCAGCTTACATCCCGGGACAGGCCCCAGTGGGGAGCAGTACTTC. Its protein product is CASSLHPGTGPSGEQYF.

This clone appeared once. This chain connects TRBV6-1 to TRBJ2-3; possibly TRBD1 or TRBD2 for D (6 bases each). The V gene's germline CDR1 is MNHNS and CDR2 SASEGT. Deletions cut 2 bases from V and 3 bases from J, with 15 bases between. The CDR3 totals 16 residues. The CDR3 is CASSERGVYRTDTQYF. The CDR3 nucleotides are TGTGCCAGCAGTGAAAGGGGGGTTTATCGAACAGATACGCAGTATTTT.

Regarding this clone: The sample contains more than one DNA sequence encoding this CDR3. This chain links TRBV18 with TRBJ1-5, with unresolved D. CDR1 and CDR2 from the germline V gene are KGHSH and LQKENI. V dropped 6 bases and J dropped 5 bases, with 11 bases sitting between them. This CDR3 comprises 13 residues. The CDR3 coding sequence is TGTGCCAGCTCCCCCGGGAGTGATCAGCCCCAGCATTTT. It encodes CASSPGSDQPQHF.

This chain links TRBV29-1 with TRBJ2-5; D is perhaps TRBD1 (6 bases). Germline V CDR1 and CDR2: SQVTM, ANQGSEA. Trimming removed 7 bases at V and 1 base at J, with 22 bases between. The CDR3 runs to 16 residues. Written as DNA, the CDR3 is TGCAGCGGAGGCGGCAGGGGACCCTGGATCCAAGAGACCCAGTACTTC. It is translated as CSGGGRGPWIQETQYF.

The gene calls are TRBV4-3 and TRBJ2-3, with D unclear. The CDR3 has 15 amino acids. Trimming took off 3 bases at V and 2 bases at J, with 12 bases between the two ends. Germline V gene sequence: CDR1 LGHNA, CDR2 YSLEER. This chain's CDR3 is CASSQAPVYTDTQYF. The CDR3 DNA is TGCGCCAGCAGCCAGGCGCCAGTTTACACAGATACGCAGTATTTT.

The chain has TRBV6-5 and TRBJ1-1; D unresolved. The germline V gene has CDR1 MNHEY and CDR2 SVGAGI. The length of the CDR3 is 16 residues. V was trimmed by 2 bases and J by 5 bases, leaving 18 bases between them. For the CDR3, the DNA is TGTGCCAGCAGTTACGACCCCGGTAATGGTCCGACTGAAGCTTTCTTT. It codes for CASSYDPGNGPTEAFF.

The chain is built from TRBV6-5 and TRBJ2-7; TRBD1 is a possible D gene (5 bases). Germline V lookup: CDR1 MNHEY, CDR2 SVGAGI. The V end lost 6 bases, the J end lost 3 bases, and 12 bases lay between the germline ends. There are 13 residues in the CDR3. The CDR3 loop reads CASRGVGDYEQYF. Here the CDR3 DNA reads TGTGCCAGCAGAGGGGTTGGAGACTACGAGCAGTACTTC.

V is TRBV12-5 and J is TRBJ1-1, with 11 bases that match TRBD1. Germline V CDR1 and CDR2: LGHNT, FRNRAP. There are 20 residues in the CDR3. J gave up 1 base and V 1 base, and 14 bases lay outside the gene matches. The CDR3 sequence: CASGLDGKLGQGDRNTEAFF. The CDR3 DNA follows: TGTGCTAGTGGTTTGGACGGAAAACTGGGACAGGGGGATCGGAACACTGAAGCTTTCTTT. Filled out from reference TRBV12-5 and TRBJ1-1, the complete variable domain reads DARVTQTPRHKVTEMGQEVTMRCQPILGHNTVFWYRQTMMQGLELLAYFRNRAPLDDSGMPKDRFSAEMPDATLATLKIQPSEPRDSAVYFCASGLDGKLGQGDRNTEAFFGQGTRLTVV.

The chain joins TRBV18 to TRBJ2-7; D gene uncertain. CDR3 length: 14 residues. Germline CDR1 KGHSH, CDR2 LQKENI. Trimming took 0 bases from V and 4 from J, leaving 10 bases between them. As DNA, the CDR3 is TGTGCCAGCTCACCACCGGGGTTGGTTTACGAGCAGTACTTC. Protein sequence: CASSPPGLVYEQYF.